These 10 T cell receptor beta chains originate from one sample sequenced in a study of monozygotic twins with inflammatory bowel disease. With the 5' RACE reads reprocessed, TCRdb shows one record per CDR3 protein and no DNA. The specimen's table records over 130,000 distinct CDR3 sequences. Sequencing was carried out using blood. The receptor source for this set is a human donor with ulcerative colitis or Crohn's disease, or a healthy co-twin of an affected twin (not recorded which).

The rearrangement links TRBV7-2 to TRBJ1-5; TCRdb selects TRBD1, and the lack of DNA leaves this call unchecked. The CDR3 runs to 15 residues. Germline V gene lookup returns CDR1 SGHTA and CDR2 FQGNSA. CDR3 residues: CASSLDRLGNQPQHF. The entire variable domain, with the rest obtained from reference TRBV7-2 and TRBJ1-5, is as follows: GAGVSQSPSNKVTEKGKDVELRCDPISGHTALYWYRQSLGQGLEFLIYFQGNSAPDKSGLPSDRFSAERTGGSVSTLTIQRTQQEDSAVYLCASSLDRLGNQPQHFGDGTRLSIL.

The chain couples TRBV24-1 to TRBJ2-1; checking the TCRdb D call of TRBD2 is not possible without DNA. This CDR3 comprises 16 residues. From germline, CDR1 is KGHDR and CDR2 SFDVKD. CDR3 amino acids: CATSDSASGLYNEQFF.

J is TRBJ2-5 and V is TRBV4-3; absent DNA, TCRdb's TRBD1 call cannot be checked. This CDR3 has 16 amino acids. Germline values: CDR1 LGHNA, CDR2 YSLEER. CDR3 sequence: CASSQSPTSYQETQYF.

The chain couples TRBV7-2 to TRBJ1-2; checking the TCRdb D call of TRBD1 is not possible without DNA. Germline CDR1 reads SGHTA; CDR2 reads FQGNSA. CDR3 length: 14 residues. The CDR3 sequence is CASSITGTGGDYTF.

The V and J genes are TRBV7-2 and TRBJ2-5; checking the TCRdb D call of TRBD2 is not possible without DNA. The CDR3 has 14 amino acids. Germline CDR1 reads SGHTA; CDR2 reads FQGNSA. The CDR3 reads CASRQNLAGETQYF.

The chain has TRBV6-1 and TRBJ2-2; there is no DNA to check the TCRdb D call of TRBD1. This CDR3 is built from 15 residues. Per germline, CDR1 MNHNS and CDR2 SASEGT. CDR3 residues: CASSPDRGYTGELFF.

J is TRBJ2-5 and V is TRBV5-1; TCRdb lists TRBD1, though no DNA is available to test this call. In germline, CDR1 is SGHRS, CDR2 YFSETQ. The CDR3 is made up of 14 amino acids. This CDR3 reads CASSRGAYQETQYF. The full variable domain, its missing parts supplied by reference TRBV5-1 and TRBJ2-5, is KAGVTQTPRYLIKTRGQQVTLSCSPISGHRSVSWYQQTPGQGLQFLFEYFSETQRNKGNFPGRFSGRQFSNSRSEMNVSTLELGDSALYLCASSRGAYQETQYFGPGTRLLVL.

The rearrangement uses TRBV7-7 and TRBJ2-1; absent DNA, TCRdb's TRBD1 call cannot be checked. The CDR3 runs 15 residues. The germline V gene encodes CDR1 SSHAT and CDR2 FNYEAQ (reference sequence). The chain's CDR3 is CASSLGGPSYNEQFF.

The chain couples TRBV6-5 to TRBJ1-2; the TCRdb D gene call, TRBD1, has no DNA to confirm it. This CDR3 region has 13 residues. Germline V lookup: CDR1 MNHEY, CDR2 SVGAGI. The CDR3 sequence: CASRTPGGSGYTF.

The rearrangement links TRBV27 to TRBJ2-3; TCRdb returns TRBD1, unconfirmable since there is no DNA. The CDR3 extends over 15 amino acids. CDR1 is MNHEY, CDR2 SMNVEV, per germline (reference sequence). The CDR3 loop is CASSFSGGAGDTQYF.